This is a list of T cell receptor beta chains from one sample in a study of human T cells and chemical hapten exposure. From the RACE reads, TCRdb called clonotypes with MiXCR, one entry per CDR3 protein. Of under 300,000 distinct CDR3 sequences listed, 7.5% to 8% are singletons. The sample was whole blood, taken in connection with sensitization to the hapten diphenylcyclopropenone (DPC). These receptors all stem from a young man with alopecia areata. Some clones in this sample may be carry-over from other donors' samples. Each CDR3 is given with its conserved first and last residue. D genes are given only for firm matches. Clone size, where shown, is once, few, many, or a class for clones that have expanded.

j_call v_call d_call clone_size cdr3_nt cdr3_aa
TRBJ1-2 TRBV28 NA few TGTGCCAGCAGTCCATATTCCGGCCGGGTGCCCTATGGCTACACCTTC CASSPYSGRVPYGYTF
TRBJ1-3 TRBV7-6 NA few TGTGCCAGCAGCTTAACCCCCAGGGACTATGGAAACACCATATATTTT CASSLTPRDYGNTIYF
TRBJ1-1 TRBV28 NA NA TGTGCCAGCAGGGATAGTAGCACTGAAGCTTTCTTT CASRDSSTEAFF
TRBJ2-1 TRBV4-1 TRBD1 NA TGCGCCAGCAGCCAAGGCCCAGGGGGCAATTTGAATGAGCAGTTCTTC CASSQGPGGNLNEQFF
TRBJ2-2 TRBV29-1 NA many TGCAGCGTTGTGTGGACTGCTTTGTACACCGGGGAGCTGTTTTTT CSVVWTALYTGELFF
TRBJ2-2 TRBV28 NA few TGTGCCAGCACCCCCTTGACGTTCTTGGGGTGGGACACCGGGGAGCTGTTTTTT CASTPLTFLGWDTGELFF
TRBJ2-6 TRBV29-1 NA NA TGCAGCGTTGGGTCCGTAGATTCTGGGGCCAACGTCCTGACTTTC CSVGSVDSGANVLTF
TRBJ2-1 TRBV12-3/TRBV12-4 TRBD1 few TGTGCCAGCAGATACGATCCGGGACAGGGGGATGAGCAGTTCTTC CASRYDPGQGDEQFF
TRBJ2-6 TRBV7-2 NA NA TGTGCCAGCAGCTTAGAGCGCAGGGCGGCCGGGGCCAACGTCCTGACTTTC CASSLERRAAGANVLTF
TRBJ1-5 TRBV5-8 NA few TGTGCCAGCAGCACCACAACAGGGCAGGGCAATCAGCCCCAGCATTTT CASSTTTGQGNQPQHF
TRBJ1-1 TRBV12-3/TRBV12-4 NA many TGTGCCAGCAGTTTAAGAGAGGCCGTGCAGGCTTTCTTT CASSLREAVQAFF
TRBJ1-4 TRBV27 NA NA TGTGCCAGCAGTTTGTACAGGGTTTCGGCAACTAATGAAAAACTGTTTTTT CASSLYRVSATNEKLFF
TRBJ1-1 TRBV12-3/TRBV12-4 NA medium-sized TGTGCCAGCAGGGGGACGGCGAACACTGAAGCTTTCTTT CASRGTANTEAFF
TRBJ2-5 TRBV9 TRBD2 many TGTGCCAGCAGCGTAGACCGAGTAGCGGGGATGGGAGAGACCCAGTACTTC CASSVDRVAGMGETQYF
TRBJ1-1 TRBV10-3 TRBD1 NA TGTGCCATCAGTGAGATTACAGGGGGCAACACTGAAGCTTTCTTT CAISEITGGNTEAFF
TRBJ2-4 TRBV29-1 NA NA TGCAGCGTTGAAAGGGCCGGGGTCAGCAAAAACATTCAGTACTTC CSVERAGVSKNIQYF
TRBJ1-6 TRBV5-1 TRBD1 NA TGCGCCAGCAGGATGACAGGGGGGGTCAATTCACCCCTCCACTTT CASRMTGGVNSPLHF
TRBJ1-6 TRBV10-2 NA NA TGCGCCAGCAGTGACACCAAGGGCAATTCACCCCTCCACTTT CASSDTKGNSPLHF
TRBJ2-7 TRBV5-1 NA many TGCGCCAGCAGCTTGGGAGGGGCTCTGGAGCAGTACTTC CASSLGGALEQYF
TRBJ1-5 TRBV18 NA few TGTGCCACCTCACGTCAGCCCCAGCATTTT CATSRQPQHF
TRBJ1-1 TRBV20-1 NA NA TGCAGTGCCCGGACGGGGGCGGAACACACTGAAGCTTTCTTT CSARTGAEHTEAFF
TRBJ1-5 TRBV28 NA few TGTGCCAGCAGTTTGGGTCAGGGGACTCAGCCCCAGCATTTT CASSLGQGTQPQHF
TRBJ2-2 TRBV12-3/TRBV12-4 TRBD1 few TGTGCCAGCAGACCGACAGGGGCGCACGGGGAGCTGTTTTTT CASRPTGAHGELFF
TRBJ1-2 TRBV29-1 TRBD1 NA TGCAGCGTTGAAGGGGACAGGGGGCTTCCTAATCCCTATGGCTACACCTTC CSVEGDRGLPNPYGYTF
TRBJ2-5 TRBV9 NA NA TGTGCCAGCAGCGTAGCTCCCCTAACAGGTTTTAAGACCCAGTACTTC CASSVAPLTGFKTQYF
TRBJ2-1 TRBV3-1 NA many TGTGCCAGCGGAGCGGATTACAATGAGCAGTTCTTC CASGADYNEQFF
TRBJ2-3 TRBV6-5 TRBD2 few TGTGCCAGCAGTTACAGCGGGGGGGCCGATACGCAGTATTTT CASSYSGGADTQYF
TRBJ1-4 TRBV20-1 NA few TGCAGTGCTAGAGATGGCGGGCCGAGGTCCGAAAAACTGTTTTTT CSARDGGPRSEKLFF
TRBJ2-3 TRBV5-1 NA few TGCGCCAGCGAGAGCACAGATACGCAGTATTTT CASESTDTQYF
TRBJ2-4 TRBV5-4 NA NA TGTGCCAGCAGCTTCGACAGGATGAAAAACATTCAGTACTTC CASSFDRMKNIQYF
TRBJ1-4 TRBV20-1 TRBD1 NA TGCAGTGCTAGAGTCCGGACAGGGGTTGAAAAACTGTTTTTT CSARVRTGVEKLFF
TRBJ1-1 TRBV7-2 TRBD1 NA TGTGCCAGCAGCTGGACAGGGGGGCAGAACACTGAAGCTTTCTTT CASSWTGGQNTEAFF
TRBJ1-2 TRBV5-1 TRBD1 few TGCGCCAGCAGCGCAACAGGGGTTCGTGCCTATGGCTACACCTTC CASSATGVRAYGYTF
TRBJ2-6 TRBV5-1 TRBD1 few TGCGCCAGTTACAGGGGCTCTGGGGCCAACGTCCTGACTTTC CASYRGSGANVLTF
TRBJ2-5 TRBV6-6 NA few TGTGCCAGCAGTTACTCCCCAGGGATGACGACCCAGTACTTC CASSYSPGMTTQYF
TRBJ2-3 TRBV3-1 NA many TGTGCCAGCAGCCGGGACGACACAGATACGCAGTATTTT CASSRDDTDTQYF
TRBJ1-5 TRBV6-1 NA many TGTGCCAGCAGTGGCTGGCGCAATAGCAATCAGCCCCAGCATTTT CASSGWRNSNQPQHF
TRBJ1-2 TRBV6-1 NA few TGTGCCAGCAGTGGCGTATTTACCAGGGCTTACTATGGCTACACCTTC CASSGVFTRAYYGYTF
TRBJ1-2 TRBV3-1 NA NA TGTGCCAGCAGCCGTACTCGGGCAGGCGATGGCTACACCTTC CASSRTRAGDGYTF
TRBJ2-1 TRBV6-2/TRBV6-3 TRBD2 many TGTGCCAGCAGTTACTCTATGGCGGGGGGCACCAATGAGCAGTTCTTC CASSYSMAGGTNEQFF
TRBJ2-5 TRBV7-9 TRBD1 few TGTGCCAGCAGCCCCCGGACAGGCGTAGAGACCCAGTACTTC CASSPRTGVETQYF
TRBJ1-2 TRBV7-8 NA NA TGTGCCAGCAGCACGGACAGCGGCTACACCTTC CASSTDSGYTF
TRBJ1-2 TRBV12-3/TRBV12-4 NA few TGTGCCAGCAGGCCCGGTAGGGTTTATGGCTACACCTTC CASRPGRVYGYTF
TRBJ1-2 TRBV7-8 NA NA TGTGCCAGCAGCCACCTGGGTCTCGGTGGCTACACCTTC CASSHLGLGGYTF
TRBJ1-1 TRBV2 TRBD1 few TGTGCCAGCAACCGACAGGGAATGAACACTGAAGCTTTCTTT CASNRQGMNTEAFF
TRBJ2-6 TRBV27 NA few TGTGCCAGCATCTTTACACAGGGATCTGGGGCCAACGTCCTGACTTTC CASIFTQGSGANVLTF
TRBJ2-3 TRBV4-1 NA few TGCGCCAGCAGCCAAGTTCTGGGTACGCAGTATTTT CASSQVLGTQYF
TRBJ1-4 TRBV7-9 NA NA TGTGCCAGCAGAGGGACGTTGGGGAATGAAAAACTGTTTTTT CASRGTLGNEKLFF
TRBJ2-5 TRBV11-2 NA few TGTGCCAGCAGCTTCAGACAGTACGAGACCCAGTACTTC CASSFRQYETQYF
TRBJ1-1 TRBV7-3 NA many TGTGCCAGCAGCAGTGGCCCCGTAGGAACTGAAGCTTTCTTT CASSSGPVGTEAFF
TRBJ2-2 TRBV6-5 NA NA TGTGCCAGCAGTGGAAGGGTGCCCGGGGAGCTGTTTTTT CASSGRVPGELFF
TRBJ2-4 TRBV6-5 NA few TGTGCCAGCAGTTACAGGCGTCTGGACATTCAGTACTTC CASSYRRLDIQYF
TRBJ1-1 TRBV6-5 TRBD1 many TGTGCCAGCAGCCGAACAGGGGGCGGAGGAACTTTCTTT CASSRTGGGGTFF